Below are 6 T cell receptor beta chains sequenced from a single sample in a study of control samples from healthy donors and cancer patients. The method was immunoSEQ multiplex PCR; TCRdb's version includes in-frame clones alone and lacks a portion of them. This table has roughly 74,000 clones, around 94% appearing once. Sample: blood. These receptors came from a young woman in good health.

V gene TRBV27 combines with J gene TRBJ1-2; 7 nucleotides agree with TRBD1. CDR1 is MNHEY, CDR2 SMNVEV, per germline (reference sequence). This CDR3 has 15 residues. The V gene end was trimmed by 2 bases and the J gene end by 6 bases; junction bases not matched to a gene: 9. In DNA, the CDR3 is TGTGCCAGCAGTTTACTTTCCAGGGGGAAGAATGGCTACACCTTC. The encoded protein is CASSLLSRGKNGYTF.

This clone has a single count. This chain links TRBV19 with TRBJ2-1, with D perhaps matching TRBD2 (5 bases). Germline values: CDR1 LNHDA, CDR2 SQIVND (reference sequence). The CDR3 length is 17 residues. V was clipped by 4 bases and J by 2 bases, with 18 bases between them. The CDR3 DNA reads TGTGCCAGTAGTAGAAGGCAGGCGGGCGGCACCTACAATGAGCAGTTCTTC. It yields the protein CASSRRQAGGTYNEQFF.

The chain carries TRBV19 and TRBJ1-2; D gene ambiguous. V was shortened by 3 bases and J by 0 bases, with 11 bases between the two germline ends. This CDR3 contains 15 residues. The germline V gene has CDR1 LNHDA and CDR2 SQIVND (reference sequence). As DNA, the CDR3 is TGTGCCAGTAGTATCCTCCTCGGATCTAACTATGGCTACACCTTC. Amino acids: CASSILLGSNYGYTF.

This chain joins TRBV5-6 and TRBJ2-1, with D possibly called TRBD1 or TRBD2 (6 bases each). CDR3 length: 16 residues. V was shortened by 6 bases and J by 2 bases, with 18 bases between the two germline ends. Per germline, CDR1 SGHDT and CDR2 YYEEEE. The CDR3 reads CASTTSGAGAYNEQFF. The CDR3 coding sequence is TGTGCCAGCACCACCTCGGGGGCTGGGGCCTACAATGAGCAGTTCTTC.

This chain joins TRBV27 and TRBJ2-7, with D possibly TRBD2 on 6 matching bases. CDR3 length: 20 amino acids. Trimming took 6 bases from V and 0 from J, leaving 30 bases between them. Looked up from germline, CDR1 is MNHEY and CDR2 is SMNVEV (reference sequence). The DNA for the CDR3 is TGTGCCAGCAGCCCCGCGAAGATAGCGGCAACAGACTTTTTCTCCTACGAGCAGTACTTC. Its protein product is CASSPAKIAATDFFSYEQYF.

The chain recombines TRBV5-1 with TRBJ2-7; D may be TRBD2 (5 bases). Germline V gene sequence: CDR1 SGHRS, CDR2 YFSETQ. This CDR3 has 14 residues. The V end lost 0 bases, the J end lost 2 bases, and 9 bases lay between the germline ends. The CDR3 nucleotides are TGCGCCAGCAGCTTGGATCCGGAGGCCTACGAGCAGTACTTC. Translation: CASSLDPEAYEQYF.